The source of this T cell receptor (beta chain) is a study of T cells in women clearing cervical HPV infection. Study-wide findings and caveats: Richness plus V gene abundances separated cases from controls with AUC around 0.79.

Note on this clone: Antigen specificity is unknown. The read terminates 3 residues ahead of where the CDR3 ends, so the germline J gene completes it.

After removal of 10 bases from V and 6 bases from J, the junction contained 8 bases not matched to a gene. Germline V gene data show CDR1 as MNHEY and CDR2 as SMNVEV (reference sequence). The CDR3 is made up of 13 amino acids. The data were produced by immunoSEQ multiplex PCR, yet TCRdb's version contains in-frame clones alone and is incomplete. The sample totals under 35,000 clones. Dot-blot hybridization genotyped cervical HPV amplified with MY09/MY11 PCR. What was sequenced was blood buffy coat. The chain carries TRBV27 and TRBJ2-2, with TRBD1 matching 7 bases. The TCR comes from a woman between 18 and 70 years old with a cervical HPV16 infection that either progressed to CIN3+ or cleared (not recorded which). The covered CDR3 bases are TGTGCCACGCGACAGGGAAGGGCCGGGGAG. Protein sequence: CATRQGRAGE. The whole CDR3 sequence is CATRQGRAGELFF.